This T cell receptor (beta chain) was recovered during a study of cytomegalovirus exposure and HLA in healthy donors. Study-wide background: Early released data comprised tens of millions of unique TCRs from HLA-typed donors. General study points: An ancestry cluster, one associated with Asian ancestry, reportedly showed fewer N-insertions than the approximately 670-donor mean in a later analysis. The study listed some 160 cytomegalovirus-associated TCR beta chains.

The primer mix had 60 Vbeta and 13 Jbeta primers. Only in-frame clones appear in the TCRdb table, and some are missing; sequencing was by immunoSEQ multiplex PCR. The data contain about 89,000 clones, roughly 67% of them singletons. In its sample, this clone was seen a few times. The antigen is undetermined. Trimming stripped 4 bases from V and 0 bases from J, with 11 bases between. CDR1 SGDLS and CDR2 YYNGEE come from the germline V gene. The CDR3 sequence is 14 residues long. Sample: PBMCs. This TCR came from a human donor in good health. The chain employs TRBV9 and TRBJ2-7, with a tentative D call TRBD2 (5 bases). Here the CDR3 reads CASSPTAASYEQYF. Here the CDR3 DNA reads TGTGCCAGCAGCCCCACAGCGGCCTCCTACGAGCAGTACTTC.